This T cell receptor (beta chain) derives from a study of cytomegalovirus exposure and HLA in healthy donors. Broader study findings: Most of the CMV-associated TCR beta chains (in a later analysis) appeared to be HLA-restricted. Compared with the approximately 680-donor mean, an Asian-associated ancestry cluster reportedly had fewer N-insertions, according to a later analysis. Later analysis identified 17,000 or so TCR beta sequences associated with HLA alleles, using a false discovery rate threshold of 0.05.

60 Vbeta and 13 Jbeta primers were used in PCR. The assay was immunoSEQ multiplex PCR, and TCRdb's table has in-frame clones only and misses some. The sample holds approximately 150,000 clones; around 80% are singletons and the top ten take about 9.5%. As regards this clone: The antigen remains unidentified.

The V and J ends lost 0 bases and 5 bases respectively, with 12 bases between them. Germline V gene data show CDR1 as SGDLS and CDR2 as YYNGEE. This CDR3 is built from 15 residues. Sequenced: PBMCs. This chain uses TRBV9 with TRBJ2-1; a possible D gene is TRBD2 (5 bases). The source is a man aged 18 to 29 in good health and CMV-seropositive. CDR3 nucleotides: TGTGCCAGCAGCGTAGAATCGGGGAACCACAATGAGCAGTTCTTC. This translates into CASSVESGNHNEQFF. The entire variable domain, with the rest obtained from reference TRBV9 and TRBJ2-1, is as follows: DSGVTQTPKHLITATGQRVTLRCSPRSGDLSVYWYQQSLDQGLQFLIQYYNGEERAKGNILERFSAQQFPDLHSELNLSSLELGDSALYFCASSVESGNHNEQFFGPGTRLTVL.